The 21 T cell receptor beta chains listed next were all sequenced from one sample in a study of response to subunit inactivated influenza vaccine. From the RT-PCR reads, TCRdb called clonotypes with MiXCR, one entry per CDR3 protein. The sample lists approximately 530,000 distinct CDR3 sequences; under 15% were seen once. Sequences were derived from PBMCs from blood, sampled more than 35 days after vaccination. The receptors shown here come from a middle-aged man who received an inactivated influenza vaccine.

This clonotype has a handful of counts. V and J are TRBV5-6 and TRBJ2-4; D gene unclear. V shed 2 bases and J shed 7 bases, with 10 bases lying between them. The CDR3 has 13 amino acids. The V gene's germline CDR1 is SGHDT and CDR2 YYEEEE. The CDR3 nucleotides read TGTGCCAGCAGCTTCAGGACCTCGAACATTCAGTACTTC. This sequence encodes CASSFRTSNIQYF.

There are a few counts of this clonotype. This sequence joins TRBV9 and TRBJ2-2, with D perhaps matching TRBD1 (6 bases). V gave up 5 bases and J gave up 1 base, with 9 bases separating them. Looked up from germline, CDR1 is SGDLS and CDR2 is YYNGEE. The CDR3 totals 14 residues. The CDR3 DNA reads TGTGCCAGCAGAGAACAGGGGAACACCGGGGAGCTGTTTTTT. It yields the protein CASREQGNTGELFF.

This chain uses TRBV5-1 with TRBJ2-7, with a weak D call TRBD1 (6 bases). With 0 bases removed from V and 3 bases from J, the gap between germline ends came to 13 bases. Looked up from germline, CDR1 is SGHRS and CDR2 is YFSETQ. The CDR3 extends over 15 amino acids. CDR3 in amino acids: CASSLATGSGYEQYF. CDR3 sequence (DNA): TGCGCCAGCAGCTTGGCCACAGGGAGCGGCTACGAGCAGTACTTC.

The rearrangement joins TRBV7-9 to TRBJ2-7, with 7 bases aligning to TRBD1. Looked up from germline, CDR1 is SEHNR and CDR2 is FQNEAQ (reference sequence). The J segment lost 2 bases and the V segment lost 5 bases, leaving 6 bases of the junction unmatched. The CDR3 sequence is 14 residues long. CDR3: CASSNSGTAYEQYF. DNA for the CDR3: TGTGCCAGCAGCAATTCCGGGACAGCCTACGAGCAGTACTTC.

This clonotype has more than one count but fewer than ten. This chain links TRBV24-1 with TRBJ1-6; D remains unclear. The CDR3 totals 14 residues. Germline V lookup: CDR1 KGHDR, CDR2 SFDVKD. V dropped 4 bases and J dropped 9 bases, with 12 bases sitting between them. CDR3 in amino acids: CATSEARWGSPLHF. The CDR3 DNA is TGTGCCACCAGTGAGGCCAGGTGGGGTTCACCCCTCCACTTT.

This clonotype was recorded a few times. This chain uses TRBV11-2 with TRBJ1-2, with D hard to call. Germline CDR1 SGHAT, CDR2 FQNNGV. V gave up 5 bases and J gave up 2 bases, with 15 bases separating them. This CDR3 has 15 amino acids. As DNA, the CDR3 is TGTGCCAGCAGCGGCTTAGTAAGGACGAACTATGGCTACACCTTC. This gives the protein CASSGLVRTNYGYTF.

The chain has TRBV20-1 and TRBJ2-6; 11 bases agree with TRBD2. CDR1 DFQATT and CDR2 SNEGSKA come from the germline V gene (reference sequence). V was clipped by 3 bases and J by 0 bases; unmatched bases: 7. The CDR3 runs 18 residues. CDR3 sequence: CSASDSGRGLSGANVLTF. CDR3 nucleotides: TGCAGTGCTAGTGATAGCGGGAGGGGACTCTCTGGGGCCAACGTCCTGACTTTC.

In its sample, this clonotype was seen many times. The CDR3 spells CSARDDLSNQPQHF. As DNA, the CDR3 is TGCAGTGCTAGAGATGATCTTAGCAATCAGCCCCAGCATTTT. V is TRBV20-1 and J is TRBJ1-5; no firm D call. Trimming took 0 bases from V and 0 from J, leaving 6 bases between them. The CDR3 is made up of 14 amino acids. CDR1 is DFQATT, CDR2 SNEGSKA, per germline (reference sequence).

The chain uses TRBV6-5 and TRBJ2-7; 9 nucleotides line up with TRBD2. The CDR3 runs to 16 residues. V was pared by 4 bases and J by 3 bases, with 10 bases of the junction left unmatched. Germline CDR1 MNHEY, CDR2 SVGAGI. CDR3 region: CASSSSGRRLFYEQYF. CDR3 coding DNA: TGTGCCAGCAGTTCCAGCGGGAGGAGATTATTCTACGAGCAGTACTTC.

This clonotype was counted only a few times. The chain couples TRBV10-3 to TRBJ2-7; 7 nucleotides line up with TRBD1. This CDR3 comprises 14 residues. CDR1 and CDR2 (germline): ENHRY, SYGVKD. After removal of 4 bases from V and 0 bases from J, the junction contained 3 bases not matched to a gene. CDR3: CAISARDSSYEQYF. Written as DNA, the CDR3 is TGTGCCATCAGTGCTCGGGACAGCTCCTACGAGCAGTACTTC.

The rearrangement uses TRBV5-5 and TRBJ2-1; D perhaps matches TRBD1 (5 bases). Trimming pared 3 bases from V and 8 bases from J, leaving 21 bases between. There are 16 residues in the CDR3. CDR1 and CDR2 from the germline V gene are SGHKS and YYEKEE (reference sequence). The DNA of the CDR3 is TGTGCCAGCAGCTACAGGTCCACCTTATGGCTCGATGAGCAGTTCTTC. Amino acids: CASSYRSTLWLDEQFF. Full variable domain (missing parts from reference TRBV5-5 and TRBJ2-1): DAGVTQSPTHLIKTRGQQVTLRCSPISGHKSVSWYQQVLGQGPQFIFQYYEKEERGRGNFPDRFSARQFPNYSSELNVNALLLGDSALYLCASSYRSTLWLDEQFFGPGTRLTVL.

This clonotype was observed at least ten times. The rearrangement links TRBV6-5 to TRBJ1-6; a weak D match, TRBD1 (6 bases). Germline assignment: CDR1 MNHEY and CDR2 SVGAGI. V gave up 0 bases and J gave up 8 bases, with 17 bases separating them. This CDR3 comprises 17 residues. This chain's CDR3 is CASSYSGGAGGHSPLHF. The CDR3 nucleotides read TGTGCCAGCAGTTACTCGGGTGGTGCCGGGGGCCATTCACCCCTCCACTTT.

CDR3 sequence reads: CASSGEAYGYNEQFF. The DNA for the CDR3 is TGTGCCAGCAGTGGGGAGGCCTATGGGTACAATGAGCAGTTCTTC. This chain links TRBV6-1 with TRBJ2-1, with a tentative D call TRBD2 (6 bases). Germline V gene data show CDR1 as MNHNS and CDR2 as SASEGT. This CDR3 contains 15 residues. The germline V and J ends were trimmed by 4 bases and 4 bases, with 14 bases remaining between them.

This clonotype was detected only a few times. The chain couples TRBV12-3 or TRBV12-4 to TRBJ2-1; D possibly corresponds to TRBD1 (6 bases). CDR3 length equals 15 residues. Deletions cut 6 bases from V and 5 bases from J, with 17 bases between. CDR3 protein: CASSRRAGAHNEQFF. In DNA form, the CDR3 reads TGTGCCAGCAGCCGAAGAGCAGGGGCCCACAATGAGCAGTTCTTC.

This clonotype was detected ten times or more. J is TRBJ2-2 and V is TRBV12-3 or TRBV12-4; D uncertain. The CDR3 runs to 13 residues. Trimming took off 6 bases at V and 6 bases at J, with 11 bases between the two ends. CDR3 sequence: CASSLGFSGELFF. CDR3 nucleotide sequence: TGTGCCAGCAGCCTGGGATTTTCCGGGGAGCTGTTTTTT.

The chain couples TRBV7-9 to TRBJ2-1; 10 bases line up with TRBD2. The CDR3 totals 15 residues. CDR1 and CDR2 from the germline V gene are SEHNR and FQNEAQ (reference sequence). V gave up 5 bases and J gave up 3 bases; unmatched junction bases: 4. In DNA form, the CDR3 reads TGTGCCAGCAGCATAACTAGCGGGGTCTACAATGAGCAGTTCTTC. Its translation: CASSITSGVYNEQFF. The complete variable domain, with remaining parts taken from reference TRBV7-9 and TRBJ2-1, reads DTGVSQNPRHKITKRGQNVTFRCDPISEHNRLYWYRQTLGQGPEFLTYFQNEAQLEKSRLLSDRFSAERPKGSFSTLEIQRTEQGDSAMYLCASSITSGVYNEQFFGPGTRLTVL.

This clonotype was detected only a few times. The chain combines TRBV12-3 or TRBV12-4 with TRBJ1-5, with a possible D match to TRBD1 (5 bases). This CDR3 is 14 amino acids long. Trimming removed 3 bases from V and 4 bases from J, with 10 bases in between. The CDR3 loop is CASSLADRNQPQHF. The CDR3 DNA reads as TGTGCCAGCAGTTTGGCCGACAGAAATCAGCCCCAGCATTTT.

The rearrangement links TRBV12-3 or TRBV12-4 to TRBJ2-1; 14 nucleotides line up with TRBD2. Trimming took 5 bases from V and 0 from J; bases not matched to a gene: 6. The CDR3 covers 18 residues. CDR3 coding DNA: TGTGCCAGCAGTCCGGGACTAGCGGGGGTTAGCTCCTACAATGAGCAGTTCTTC. Encoded protein: CASSPGLAGVSSYNEQFF.

This clonotype has only a few counts. The gene calls are TRBV20-1 and TRBJ2-3; 12 positions agree with TRBD2. CDR1 and CDR2 (germline): DFQATT, SNEGSKA (reference sequence). CDR3 size: 15 residues. Trimming at V came to 1 base and at J to 2 bases, leaving 1 base not matched to a gene. The CDR3 loop is CSARGTSGNTDTQYF. The CDR3 nucleotides read TGCAGTGCTAGAGGGACTAGCGGGAACACAGATACGCAGTATTTT.

The sample holds a few counts of this clonotype. The CDR3 region has the DNA TGCGCCAGCAGCCCCCGTGGGGGCCTCATTGATACGCAGTATTTT. Its translation: CASSPRGGLIDTQYF. The chain uses TRBV4-3 and TRBJ2-3; tentative D call: TRBD1 (6 bases). Germline assignment: CDR1 LGHNA and CDR2 YSLEER. This CDR3 has 15 residues. V was pared by 4 bases and J by 6 bases, with 17 bases between.

The genes are TRBV7-2 and TRBJ2-2; D uncertain. The V gene's germline CDR1 is SGHTA and CDR2 FQGNSA. V lost 5 bases to trimming and J lost 6 bases, with 13 bases between them. The length of the CDR3 is 14 residues. The CDR3 loop is CASSPVLVAGELFF. CDR3 in DNA: TGTGCCAGCAGCCCGGTATTGGTCGCCGGGGAGCTGTTTTTT. Full variable domain (outside the CDR3, taken from reference TRBV7-2 and TRBJ2-2): GAGVSQSPSNKVTEKGKDVELRCDPISGHTALYWYRQSLGQGLEFLIYFQGNSAPDKSGLPSDRFSAERTGGSVSTLTIQRTQQEDSAVYLCASSPVLVAGELFFGEGSRLTVL.